This T cell receptor (beta chain) comes out of a study of blood T cell repertoires in COVID-19. Study as a whole: From the United States, Italy and Spain came samples of acute and convalescent COVID-19. PBMCs, B-cell-depleted T cells, or T cells provided the cDNA or gDNA that made up the material.

In the original workflow: Amplification with reference gene primers provided the estimates of nucleated cell counts. Here immunoSEQ multiplex PCR was the method, and the copy in TCRdb shows in-frame clones only, minus some. For V, J and clone size, that table is used; D and trimming come from the DNA. The table has tens of thousands of clones, around 87% seen once. Germline V gene lookup returns CDR1 LNHDA and CDR2 SQIVND (reference sequence). Trimming cost V 3 bases and J 4 bases, with 16 bases left between them. This CDR3 has 16 amino acids. This clone came up a few times. The source of this sequence is a woman aged 80 or over with active or convalescent COVID-19. Specimen: peripheral blood. The chain recombines TRBV19 with TRBJ1-5; a possible D gene is TRBD1 (6 bases). CDR3 amino acids: CASSMTAGARNQPQHF. The DNA of the CDR3 is TGTGCCAGTAGTATGACGGCAGGGGCGAGGAATCAGCCCCAGCATTTT.